This TCR beta chain was observed in a study of blood T cell repertoires in COVID-19. At the level of the study: The samples span acute and convalescent COVID-19 from the United States, Italy and Spain. Sample material is recorded as cDNA or gDNA derived from T cells, B-cell-depleted T cells, or PBMCs.

The CDR3 loop spans 16 amino acids. Trimming removed 2 bases from V and 2 bases from J; junction bases left unmatched: 7. The germline CDR1 and CDR2 sequences are SNHLY and FYNNEI. As processed by the authors: How many nucleated cells were present was estimated from reference gene primer amplification. Produced via immunoSEQ multiplex PCR; TCRdb's table is partial and in-frame only. V and J calls and clone size are given by that table; D and trimming were obtained from the DNA. The sample lists 45,000 to 65,000 clones; approximately 88% were seen once. Sequences were obtained from peripheral blood. The sequence was collected from a human donor in a cohort sampled during active COVID-19. V usage is TRBV2 and J usage is TRBJ2-7; 9 nucleotides agree with TRBD2. This CDR3 is CASSEYPSGAPYEQYF. DNA for the CDR3: TGTGCCAGCAGTGAATATCCTAGCGGGGCACCCTACGAGCAGTACTTC.